This entry lists 22 T cell receptor beta chains sequenced from one sample in a study of T-cell reconstitution after alpha-beta-depleted transplantation in children (TCRdb year 2016). What this sample's treatment or condition label stands for: allogeneic hematopoietic cell transplantation with graft depleted of TCRalphabeta T cells and CD19 B cells. Libraries were made using PCR. The reads were generated on an Illumina HiSeq 2500. TCR library preparation used molecular barcoding, with unique molecular identifiers applied to normalize quantification of the TCRbeta repertoire. TCRdb ran its own pipeline on the public reads, namely fastp trimming at Q25 and MiXCR clone calling, and kept in-frame beta chains. Rows matching on CDR3 protein sequence are summarized as one entry with the most common DNA and genes. The sample table contains a few hundred thousand distinct CDR3 sequences; only one count was recorded for around 10% of them. The ten largest clones take up 7.5% of the sample.

Specimen: PBMCs, collected before TCRalphabeta/CD19-depleted stem cell transplant. The receptors were gathered from a boy less than two years old with acute myeloid leukemia, due to receive a stem cell transplant.

In regard to this clonotype: With a much larger clone just one base away, this may be a read error. The chain links TRBV9 to TRBJ2-3; the D gene is possibly TRBD2 (7 bases). Deletions cut 2 bases from V and 2 bases from J, with 12 bases between. The CDR3 loop spans 15 amino acids. From germline, CDR1 is SGDLS and CDR2 YYNGEE. The CDR3 protein is CASSVGGRVTDTQYF. In nucleotides, the CDR3 is TGTGCCAGCAGCGTCGGGGGGCGGGTCACAGATACGCAGTATTTT.

This clonotype was observed at least ten times. The chain links TRBV29-1 to TRBJ2-7; 8 bases are shared with TRBD1. This CDR3 region has 13 residues. CDR1 is SQVTM and CDR2 is ANQGSEA in the germline V gene. The V gene end was trimmed by 4 bases and the J gene end by 0 bases; junction bases not matched to a gene: 2. CDR3 amino acids: CSVGTGTSYEQYF. The CDR3 DNA reads TGCAGCGTTGGGACAGGGACCTCCTACGAGCAGTACTTC.

This clonotype was picked up many times. V and J are TRBV13 and TRBJ2-7; no firm D call. The V gene lost 5 bases and the J gene lost 0 bases, with 8 bases spanning the gap. The V gene's germline CDR1 is PRHDT and CDR2 FYEKMQ (reference sequence). This CDR3 spans 13 amino acids. Written as DNA, the CDR3 is TGTGCCAGCAGCCATACACGCTCCTACGAGCAGTACTTC. Translating gives CASSHTRSYEQYF.

This clonotype was counted only a few times. This chain uses TRBV29-1 with TRBJ2-1; the match to TRBD2 covers 9 bases. Germline loops: CDR1 SQVTM, CDR2 ANQGSEA. The CDR3 covers 16 residues. Germline trimming cut 0 bases from V and 9 bases from J; bases unmatched to any gene: 12. Here the CDR3 reads CSVEDQVAGGPGEQFF. CDR3 in DNA: TGCAGCGTTGAAGATCAAGTGGCGGGGGGGCCGGGTGAGCAGTTCTTC.

There are a few counts of this clonotype. The rearrangement joins TRBV30 to TRBJ1-2, with a weak D call TRBD1 (5 bases). This CDR3 has 12 residues. CDR1 is GTSNPN and CDR2 is SVGIG in the germline V gene (reference sequence). The V end was cut by 0 bases, the J end by 5 bases, with 7 bases between. CDR3 residues: CAWSVRGYGYTF. The CDR3 coding sequence is TGTGCCTGGAGTGTAAGGGGTTATGGCTACACCTTC.

The chain is built from TRBV18 and TRBJ1-6; 8 positions match TRBD1. V was clipped by 3 bases and J by 9 bases; unmatched bases: 4. Per germline, CDR1 KGHSH and CDR2 LQKENI. The CDR3 is 14 amino acids. The CDR3 bases are TGTGCCAGCTCACCTCTGGACAGGGCTTCACCCCTCCACTTT. Its protein is CASSPLDRASPLHF.

This clonotype has a count of ten or more. The rearrangement uses TRBV5-6 and TRBJ2-2; weak D call: TRBD1 (6 bases). V lost 4 bases, J lost 8 bases, and 12 bases lay in between. This CDR3 is built from 13 residues. Per the germline V gene, CDR1 is SGHDT and CDR2 is YYEEEE. CDR3 DNA sequence: TGTGCCAGCAGCCCCGGGACATCGGGGGAGCTGTTTTTT. Translating gives CASSPGTSGELFF.

A few counts support this clonotype. The gene calls are TRBV7-3 and TRBJ2-5; 11 nucleotides match TRBD1. Germline V lookup: CDR1 SGHTA, CDR2 FQGTGA. This CDR3 is built from 15 residues. The ends lost 3 bases at V and 2 bases at J; junction bases unmatched: 2. CDR3 amino acids: CASSFGDRGQETQYF. In DNA, the CDR3 is TGTGCCAGCAGCTTCGGGGACAGGGGGCAAGAGACCCAGTACTTC. The complete variable domain, with remaining parts taken from reference TRBV7-3 and TRBJ2-5, reads GAGVSQTPSNKVTEKGKYVELRCDPISGHTALYWYRQSLGQGPEFLIYFQGTGAADDSGLPNDRFFAVRPEGSVSTLKIQRTERGDSAVYLCASSFGDRGQETQYFGPGTRLLVL.

This clonotype was seen ten or more times. The chain uses TRBV12-3 or TRBV12-4 and TRBJ2-1; 14 bases are a match to TRBD2. V dropped 5 bases and J dropped 8; count of bases not matched to a gene: 5. This CDR3 region has 15 residues. DNA for the CDR3: TGTGCCAGCAGTCCGGGACTAGCGGGAGTGGATGAGCAGTTCTTC. It specifies CASSPGLAGVDEQFF.

This clonotype was detected ten times or more. The chain carries TRBV5-1 and TRBJ2-7; a possible D gene is TRBD1 (6 bases). Germline-derived CDR1 and CDR2 are SGHRS and YFSETQ. The length of the CDR3 is 14 residues. V lost 5 bases and J lost 4, with 16 bases in between. CDR3 sequence (DNA): TGCGCCAGCAGTCTCCGCCGGGACAAGTACGAGCAGTACTTC. Translated, it gives CASSLRRDKYEQYF.

This clonotype was recorded many times. This chain joins TRBV15 and TRBJ2-7; D tentatively reads TRBD1 or TRBD2 (5 bases each). In germline, CDR1 is LNHNV, CDR2 YYDKDF (reference sequence). Trimming removed 1 base from V and 3 bases from J, with 13 bases in between. This CDR3 has 15 amino acids. The chain's CDR3 is CATSRVSGTNYEQYF. CDR3 nucleotide sequence: TGTGCCACCAGCAGAGTAAGTGGGACGAACTACGAGCAGTACTTC.

The table lists this clonotype with many counts. V gene TRBV7-9 combines with J gene TRBJ2-3; 7 nucleotides line up with TRBD1. Germline CDR1 reads SEHNR; CDR2 reads FQNEAQ (reference sequence). V trimming: 3 bases; J trimming: 1 base; junction bases outside the gene matches: 10. This CDR3 has 17 amino acids. The CDR3: CASSLVDRLVGTDTQYF. The CDR3, as DNA: TGTGCCAGCAGCTTGGTGGACAGGCTGGTAGGCACAGATACGCAGTATTTT.

V and J are TRBV7-3 and TRBJ2-2, with D maybe TRBD2 (6 bases). The CDR3 spans 15 residues. The germline V gene encodes CDR1 SGHTA and CDR2 FQGTGA. With 5 bases removed from V and 4 bases from J, the gap between germline ends came to 14 bases. The CDR3 is CASSPRLVGTGELFF. In DNA, the CDR3 is TGTGCCAGCAGCCCACGACTAGTAGGCACCGGGGAGCTGTTTTTT. Supplemented by reference TRBV7-3 and TRBJ2-2, the full variable domain reads GAGVSQTPSNKVTEKGKYVELRCDPISGHTALYWYRQSLGQGPEFLIYFQGTGAADDSGLPNDRFFAVRPEGSVSTLKIQRTERGDSAVYLCASSPRLVGTGELFFGEGSRLTVL.

The chain combines TRBV18 with TRBJ2-3, with 9 bases that match TRBD2. J was trimmed by 3 bases and V by 4 bases; bases with no gene match: 5. The CDR3 spans 15 residues. Per germline, CDR1 KGHSH and CDR2 LQKENI. The CDR3 loop is CASSRGAGGTDTQYF. The CDR3 DNA reads TGTGCCAGCTCACGGGGAGCGGGAGGAACAGATACGCAGTATTTT.

This clonotype has only a few counts. The rearrangement uses TRBV4-3 and TRBJ2-3; TRBD1 might be the D (5 bases). The CDR3 is made up of 16 amino acids. Germline CDR1 reads LGHNA; CDR2 reads YSLEER. V was cut by 1 base and J by 4 bases, with 15 bases left in between. This chain's CDR3 is CASSQAGRASADTQYF. CDR3 DNA sequence: TGCGCCAGCAGCCAAGCAGGCAGGGCGAGTGCAGATACGCAGTATTTT.

Many counts were recorded for this clonotype. The genes are TRBV27 and TRBJ2-7; the match to TRBD1 covers 9 bases. Germline lookup yields CDR1 MNHEY and CDR2 SMNVEV (reference sequence). Trimming took 2 bases from V and 6 from J; bases not matched to a gene: 5. The CDR3 loop spans 14 amino acids. CDR3 sequence reads: CASSLSGTGREQYF. CDR3 bases: TGTGCCAGCAGTTTAAGTGGGACAGGGCGCGAGCAGTACTTC.

About this clonotype itself: Relative to the germline gene, one junction end is altered; a read error may explain this. This sequence joins TRBV28 and TRBJ1-6; weak D call: TRBD1 (5 bases). The CDR3 loop spans 14 amino acids. Germline-derived CDR1 and CDR2 are MDHEN and SYDVKM. The CDR3 loop is CTSSRDGHNSPLHF. The CDR3 bases are TGTACCAGCAGTAGGGACGGCCATAATTCACCCCTCCACTTT. The variable domain in full, with the rest retrieved from reference TRBV28 and TRBJ1-6, is DVKVTQSSRYLVKRTGEKVFLECVQDMDHENMFWYRQDPGLGLRLIYFSYDVKMKEKGDIPEGYSVSREKKERFSLILESASTNQTSMYLCTSSRDGHNSPLHFGNGTRLTVT.

This clonotype was detected ten times or more. The genes are TRBV7-9 and TRBJ2-1; D is uncertain. This CDR3 spans 12 amino acids. Germline V gene data show CDR1 as SEHNR and CDR2 as FQNEAQ (reference sequence). V dropped 5 bases and J dropped 8 bases, with 10 bases sitting between them. The CDR3 reads CASSQQWDEQFF. Written as DNA, the CDR3 is TGTGCCAGCAGCCAACAGTGGGATGAGCAGTTCTTC.

This clonotype has a count of ten or more. The chain couples TRBV11-2 to TRBJ2-1; perhaps TRBD2 as D (6 bases). V gave up 6 bases and J gave up 7 bases, with 10 bases separating them. This CDR3 is 12 amino acids long. The germline V gene encodes CDR1 SGHAT and CDR2 FQNNGV. The CDR3 here is CASRSGVNEQFF. In DNA form, the CDR3 reads TGTGCCAGCAGGTCGGGGGTTAATGAGCAGTTCTTC.

This clonotype came up many times. The gene calls are TRBV5-1 and TRBJ2-7; TRBD2 matches 11 bases. With 5 bases clipped from V and 2 bases from J, the junction kept 9 bases outside the gene matches. Germline CDR1 SGHRS, CDR2 YFSETQ. The CDR3 covers 16 residues. CDR3 region: CASRFLSGRAAYEQYF. The CDR3 DNA sequence: TGCGCCAGCAGGTTCCTTAGCGGGAGGGCCGCCTACGAGCAGTACTTC.

This clonotype appeared a few times. The chain combines TRBV5-1 with TRBJ2-2; D may be TRBD1 or TRBD2 (5 bases each). Trimming removed 0 bases at V and 1 base at J, with 10 bases between. The CDR3 runs to 16 residues. From germline, CDR1 is SGHRS and CDR2 YFSETQ. The DNA of the CDR3 is TGCGCCAGCAGCTTGGTCGGGACGGTGAACACCGGGGAGCTGTTTTTT. It specifies CASSLVGTVNTGELFF.

This chain joins TRBV5-6 and TRBJ2-7; 10 bases align to TRBD1. The CDR3 has 16 residues. Germline V gene sequence: CDR1 SGHDT, CDR2 YYEEEE. V gave up 2 bases and J gave up 2 bases; unmatched junction bases: 7. CDR3 sequence reads: CASSFSTGTGAYEQYF. The CDR3 nucleotides read TGTGCCAGCAGCTTCTCCACCGGGACAGGGGCCTACGAGCAGTACTTC. Together with reference TRBV5-6 and TRBJ2-7, the CDR3 gives the full variable domain: DAGVTQSPTHLIKTRGQQVTLRCSPKSGHDTVSWYQQALGQGPQFIFQYYEEEERQRGNFPDRFSGHQFPNYSSELNVNALLLGDSALYLCASSFSTGTGAYEQYFGPGTRLTVT.